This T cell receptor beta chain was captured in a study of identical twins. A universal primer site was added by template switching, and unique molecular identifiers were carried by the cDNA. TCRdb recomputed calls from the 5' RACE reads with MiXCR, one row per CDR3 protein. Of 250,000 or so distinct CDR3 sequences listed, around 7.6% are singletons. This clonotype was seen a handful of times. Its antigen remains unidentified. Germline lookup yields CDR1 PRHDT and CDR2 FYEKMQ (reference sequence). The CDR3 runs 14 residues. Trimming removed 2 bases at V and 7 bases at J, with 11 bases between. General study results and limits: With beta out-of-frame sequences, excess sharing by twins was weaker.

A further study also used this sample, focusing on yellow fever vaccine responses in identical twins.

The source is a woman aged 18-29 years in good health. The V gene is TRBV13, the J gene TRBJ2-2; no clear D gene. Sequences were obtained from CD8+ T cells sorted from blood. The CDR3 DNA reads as TGTGCCAGCAGCTTATACGACCTGGGCGGGGAGCTGTTTTTT. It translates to CASSLYDLGGELFF.